This TCR beta chain appears in the sequencing data of a study of early T cells in non-severe SARS-CoV-2 infection. At the level of the study: Bulk RNA isolated from unsorted whole blood underwent sequencing; chains were not paired.

The V gene lost 4 bases and the J gene lost 0 bases, with 12 bases spanning the gap. This CDR3 is built from 16 residues. The germline V gene encodes CDR1 PRHDT and CDR2 FYEKMQ (reference sequence). This clonotype was found a few times. In the library, individual cDNA molecules carried attached unique molecular identifiers. TCRdb itself ran the 5' RACE reads through MiXCR, one entry per CDR3 protein. The sample has approximately 77,000 distinct CDR3 sequences, 15% to 17% seen once. The rearrangement joins TRBV13 to TRBJ2-2; D unclear. Sequences were obtained from whole blood. The TCR sequence derives from an adult who was a healthcare worker with PCR-confirmed SARS-CoV-2 infection or an uninfected control (not recorded which). CDR3 sequence (DNA): TGTGCCAGCAGCTCCCAAGAGAGCCCGAACACCGGGGAGCTGTTTTTT. This translates into CASSSQESPNTGELFF.